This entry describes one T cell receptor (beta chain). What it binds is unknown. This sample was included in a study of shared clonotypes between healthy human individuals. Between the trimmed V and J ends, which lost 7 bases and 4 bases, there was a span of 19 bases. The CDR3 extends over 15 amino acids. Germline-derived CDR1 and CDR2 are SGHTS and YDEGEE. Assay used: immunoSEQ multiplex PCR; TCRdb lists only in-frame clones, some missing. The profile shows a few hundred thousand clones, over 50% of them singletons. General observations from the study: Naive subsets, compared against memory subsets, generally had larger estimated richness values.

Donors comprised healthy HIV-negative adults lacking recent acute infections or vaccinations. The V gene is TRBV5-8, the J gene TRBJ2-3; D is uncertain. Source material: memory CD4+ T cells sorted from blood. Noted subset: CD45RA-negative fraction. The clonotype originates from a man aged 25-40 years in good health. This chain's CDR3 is CASPTTPNAADTQYF. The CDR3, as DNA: TGTGCCAGCCCCACTACCCCGAACGCGGCAGATACGCAGTATTTT.